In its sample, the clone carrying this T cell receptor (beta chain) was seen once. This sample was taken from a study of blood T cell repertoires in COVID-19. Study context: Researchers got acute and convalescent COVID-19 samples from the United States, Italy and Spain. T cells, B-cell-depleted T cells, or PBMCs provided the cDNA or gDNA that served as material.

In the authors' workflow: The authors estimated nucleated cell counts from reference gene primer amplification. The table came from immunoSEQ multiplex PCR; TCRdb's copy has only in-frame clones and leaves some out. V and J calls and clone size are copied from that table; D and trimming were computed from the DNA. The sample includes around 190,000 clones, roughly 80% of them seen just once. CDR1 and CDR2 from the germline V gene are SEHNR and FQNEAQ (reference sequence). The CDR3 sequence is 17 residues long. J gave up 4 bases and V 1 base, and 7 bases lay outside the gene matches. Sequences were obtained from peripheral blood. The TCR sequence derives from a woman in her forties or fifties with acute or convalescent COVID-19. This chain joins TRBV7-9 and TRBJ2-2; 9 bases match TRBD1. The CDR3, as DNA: TGTGCCAGCAGCTTAGACGTTGGACAGGGGCGCACCGGGGAGCTGTTTTTT. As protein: CASSLDVGQGRTGELFF.